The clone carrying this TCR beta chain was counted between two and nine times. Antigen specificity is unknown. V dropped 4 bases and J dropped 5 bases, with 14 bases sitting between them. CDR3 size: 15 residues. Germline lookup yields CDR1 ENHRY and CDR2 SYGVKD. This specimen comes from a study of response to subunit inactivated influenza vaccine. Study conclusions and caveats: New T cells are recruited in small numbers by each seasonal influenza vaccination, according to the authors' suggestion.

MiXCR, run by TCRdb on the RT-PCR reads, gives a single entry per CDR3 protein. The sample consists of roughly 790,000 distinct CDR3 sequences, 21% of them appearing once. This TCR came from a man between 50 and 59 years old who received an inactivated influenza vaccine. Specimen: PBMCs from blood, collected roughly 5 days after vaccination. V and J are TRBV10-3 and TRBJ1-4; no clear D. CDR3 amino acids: CAISALSGMNEKLFF. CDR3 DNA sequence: TGTGCCATCAGTGCTCTGTCCGGAATGAATGAAAAACTGTTTTTT.